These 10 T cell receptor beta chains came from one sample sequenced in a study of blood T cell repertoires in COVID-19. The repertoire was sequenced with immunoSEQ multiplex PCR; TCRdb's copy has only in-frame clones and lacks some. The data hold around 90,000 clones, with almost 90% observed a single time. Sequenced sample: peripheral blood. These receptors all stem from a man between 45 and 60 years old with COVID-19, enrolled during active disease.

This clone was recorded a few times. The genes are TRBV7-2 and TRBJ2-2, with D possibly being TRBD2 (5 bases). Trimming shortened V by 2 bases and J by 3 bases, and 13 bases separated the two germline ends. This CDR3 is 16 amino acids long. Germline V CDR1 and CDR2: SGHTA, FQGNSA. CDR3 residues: CASSLRRIEYTGELFF. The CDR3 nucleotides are TGTGCCAGCAGCTTAAGGAGGATAGAATACACCGGGGAGCTGTTTTTT.

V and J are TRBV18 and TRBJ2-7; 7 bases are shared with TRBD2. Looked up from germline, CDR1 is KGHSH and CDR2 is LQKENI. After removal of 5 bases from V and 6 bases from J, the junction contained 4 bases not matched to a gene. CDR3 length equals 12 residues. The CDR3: CASSGSGPEQYF. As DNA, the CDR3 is TGTGCCAGCTCAGGTAGCGGGCCCGAGCAGTACTTC.

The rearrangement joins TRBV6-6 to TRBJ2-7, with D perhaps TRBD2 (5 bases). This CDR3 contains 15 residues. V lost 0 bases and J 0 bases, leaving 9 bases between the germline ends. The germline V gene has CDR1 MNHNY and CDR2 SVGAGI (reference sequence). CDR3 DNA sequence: TGTGCCAGCAGTTACTCGTTCGGAGGCTCCTACGAGCAGTACTTC. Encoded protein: CASSYSFGGSYEQYF.

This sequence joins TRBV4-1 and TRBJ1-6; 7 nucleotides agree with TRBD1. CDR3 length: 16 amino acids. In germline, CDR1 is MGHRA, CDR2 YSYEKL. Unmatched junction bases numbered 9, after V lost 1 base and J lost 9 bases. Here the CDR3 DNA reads TGCGCCAGCAGCCAAGGATTACAGGGGTTAGGTTCACCCCTCCACTTT. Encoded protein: CASSQGLQGLGSPLHF.

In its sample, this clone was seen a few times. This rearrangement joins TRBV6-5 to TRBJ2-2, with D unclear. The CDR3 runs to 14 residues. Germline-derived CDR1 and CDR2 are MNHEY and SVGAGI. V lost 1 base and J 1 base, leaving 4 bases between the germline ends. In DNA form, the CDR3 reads TGTGCCAGCAGTTACTGGCAGAACACCGGGGAGCTGTTTTTT. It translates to CASSYWQNTGELFF.

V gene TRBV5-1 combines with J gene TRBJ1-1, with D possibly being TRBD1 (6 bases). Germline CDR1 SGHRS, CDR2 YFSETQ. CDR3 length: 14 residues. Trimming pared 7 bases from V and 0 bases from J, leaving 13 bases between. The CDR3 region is CASRYGTLNTEAFF. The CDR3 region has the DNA TGCGCCAGCCGCTACGGGACACTGAACACTGAAGCTTTCTTT.

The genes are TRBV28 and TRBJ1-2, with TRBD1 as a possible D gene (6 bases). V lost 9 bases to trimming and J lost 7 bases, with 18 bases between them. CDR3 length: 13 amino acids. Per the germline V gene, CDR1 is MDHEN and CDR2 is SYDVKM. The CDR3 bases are TGTGCCAGTAAAGAACAGGGAAGAACTGGCTACACCTTC. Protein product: CASKEQGRTGYTF.

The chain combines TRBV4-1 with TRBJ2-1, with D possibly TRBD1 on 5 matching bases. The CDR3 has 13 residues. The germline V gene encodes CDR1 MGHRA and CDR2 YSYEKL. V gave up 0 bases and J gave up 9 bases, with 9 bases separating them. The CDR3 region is CASSQDRGPEQFF. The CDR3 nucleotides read TGCGCCAGCAGCCAAGATAGGGGCCCTGAGCAGTTCTTC.

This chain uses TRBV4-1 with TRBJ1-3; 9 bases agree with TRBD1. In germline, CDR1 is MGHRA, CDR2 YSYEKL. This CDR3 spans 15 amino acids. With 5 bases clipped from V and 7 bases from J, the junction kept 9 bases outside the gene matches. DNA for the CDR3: TGCGCCAGCAGCGAGGACAGGGGCTCTTTGAACACCATATATTTT. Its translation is CASSEDRGSLNTIYF.

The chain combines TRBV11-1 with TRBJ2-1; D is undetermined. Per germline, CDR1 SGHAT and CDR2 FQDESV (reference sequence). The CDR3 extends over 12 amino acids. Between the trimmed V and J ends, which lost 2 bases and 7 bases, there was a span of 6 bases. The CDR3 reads CASSLTGNEQFF. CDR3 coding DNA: TGTGCCAGCAGCTTAACCGGGAATGAGCAGTTCTTC.